The T cell receptor (beta chain) described here comes from a study of human T cells and chemical hapten exposure. Study at large: Yields of TCR per sample differed, chiefly owing to small differences in pooled library volume.

The CDR3 runs 13 residues. V was trimmed by 1 base and J by 1 base, leaving 5 bases between them. Germline values: CDR1 DFQATT, CDR2 SNEGSKA (reference sequence). For this clonotype: Its specificity is not known.

Time point here: pre-sensitization, week 0. The treatment: therapeutic diphenylcyclopropenone sensitization with weekly scalp DPC. In TCRdb, the RACE reads were re-called with MiXCR into one record per CDR3 protein. The profile shows around 120,000 distinct CDR3 sequences, around an eighth of them singletons. Overall study results and limits: While controls formed fewer of them, expanded TCRs formed significantly more large CDR3 similarity clusters. The donor cohort had alopecia, so its immune response may not match that of healthy people.

The chain is built from TRBV20-1 and TRBJ1-5; no clear D gene. Sequencing was performed on whole blood, taken in connection with sensitization to the hapten diphenylcyclopropenone (DPC). This receptor was taken from a woman younger than 35 with alopecia areata. Some clones in this sample may be carry-over from other donors' samples. The CDR3 loop reads CSARAGSNQPQHF. The CDR3 DNA reads TGCAGTGCTAGAGCCGGAAGCAATCAGCCCCAGCATTTT.